This section outlines one T cell receptor beta chain sequence together with its context. Its antigen is undetermined. With 4 bases clipped from V and 12 bases from J, the junction kept 15 bases outside the gene matches. Germline CDR1 is SGHRS and CDR2 is YFSETQ. CDR3 length: 14 amino acids. Regarding time point: baseline pretreatment blood. Treatment: 15 Gy SBRT to primary tumor, nephrectomy 4 weeks later. The tumor was a clear cell renal cell carcinoma. This sample was included in a study of radiation and T cells in renal cell carcinoma. Study-wide background: Nephrectomy followed 15 Gy stereotactic body radiation by 4 weeks.

Whole-study findings and limits: In blood, top tumor clones expanded by 2 weeks, shrinking by 4. Pretreatment tumor biopsies were lacking, so baseline clonotypes are unknown.

The assay was immunoSEQ multiplex PCR, and TCRdb's table has in-frame clones only and misses some. This sample has 100,000 to 150,000 clones, with roughly four fifths found just once. The chain employs TRBV5-1 and TRBJ1-1; TRBD1 matches 7 bases. The TCR sequence derives from an older woman with renal cell carcinoma. Source: blood, taken from a patient whose treatment included radiotherapy and nephrectomy. The CDR3 DNA is TGCGCCAGCAGCCCCTACCCGACAGGGTGGAGGTCTTTCTTT. Translating gives CASSPYPTGWRSFF.